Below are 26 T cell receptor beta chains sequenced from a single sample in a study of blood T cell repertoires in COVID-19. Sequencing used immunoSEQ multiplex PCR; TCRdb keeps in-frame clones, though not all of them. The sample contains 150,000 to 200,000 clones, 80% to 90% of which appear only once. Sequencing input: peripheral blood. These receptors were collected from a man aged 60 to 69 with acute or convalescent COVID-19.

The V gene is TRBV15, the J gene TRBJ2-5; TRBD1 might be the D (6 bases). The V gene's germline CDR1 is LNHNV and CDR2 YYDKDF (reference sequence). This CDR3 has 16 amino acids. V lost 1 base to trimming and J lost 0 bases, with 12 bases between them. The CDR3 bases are TGTGCCACCAGCAGAGGGACAGCAGTTTACCAAGAGACCCAGTACTTC. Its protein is CATSRGTAVYQETQYF.

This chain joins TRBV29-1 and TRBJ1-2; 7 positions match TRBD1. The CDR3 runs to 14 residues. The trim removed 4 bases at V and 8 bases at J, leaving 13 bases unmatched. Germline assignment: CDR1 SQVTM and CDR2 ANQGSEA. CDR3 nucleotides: TGCAGCGTTGCCCTGAGGCAGGGGGGTGAAGGCTACACCTTC. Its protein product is CSVALRQGGEGYTF. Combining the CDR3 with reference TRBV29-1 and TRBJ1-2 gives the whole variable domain SAVISQKPSRDICQRGTSLTIQCQVDSQVTMMFWYRQQPGQSLTLIATANQGSEATYESGFVIDKFPISRPNLTFSTLTVSNMSPEDSSIYLCSVALRQGGEGYTFGSGTRLTVV.

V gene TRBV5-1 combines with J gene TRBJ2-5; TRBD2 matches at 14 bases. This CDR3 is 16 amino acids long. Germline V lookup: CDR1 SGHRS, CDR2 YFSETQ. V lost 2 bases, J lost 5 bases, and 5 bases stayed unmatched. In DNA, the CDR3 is TGCGCCAGCAGCTTCGGACTAGCGGGAGGTGAGGAGACCCAGTACTTC. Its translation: CASSFGLAGGEETQYF. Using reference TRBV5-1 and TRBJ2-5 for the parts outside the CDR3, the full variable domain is KAGVTQTPRYLIKTRGQQVTLSCSPISGHRSVSWYQQTPGQGLQFLFEYFSETQRNKGNFPGRFSGRQFSNSRSEMNVSTLELGDSALYLCASSFGLAGGEETQYFGPGTRLLVL.

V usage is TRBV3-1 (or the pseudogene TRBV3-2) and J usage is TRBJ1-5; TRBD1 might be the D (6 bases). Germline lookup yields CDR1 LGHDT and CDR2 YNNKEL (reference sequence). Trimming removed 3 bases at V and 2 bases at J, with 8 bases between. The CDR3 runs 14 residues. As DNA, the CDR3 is TGTGCCAGCAGCCAGGGGGCGGGCAATCAGCCCCAGCATTTT. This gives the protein CASSQGAGNQPQHF.

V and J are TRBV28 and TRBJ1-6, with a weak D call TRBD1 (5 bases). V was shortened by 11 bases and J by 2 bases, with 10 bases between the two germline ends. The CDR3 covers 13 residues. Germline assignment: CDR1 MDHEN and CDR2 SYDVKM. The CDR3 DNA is TGTGCCGTCAGACAGCCCTATAATTCACCCCTCCACTTT. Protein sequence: CAVRQPYNSPLHF. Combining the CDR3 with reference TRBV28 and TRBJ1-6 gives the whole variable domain DVKVTQSSRYLVKRTGEKVFLECVQDMDHENMFWYRQDPGLGLRLIYFSYDVKMKEKGDIPEGYSVSREKKERFSLILESASTNQTSMYLCAVRQPYNSPLHFGNGTRLTVT.

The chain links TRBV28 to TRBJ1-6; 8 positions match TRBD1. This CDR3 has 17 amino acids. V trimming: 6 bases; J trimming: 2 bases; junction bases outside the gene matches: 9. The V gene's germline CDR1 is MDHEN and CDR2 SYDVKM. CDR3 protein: CASRGQGASPYNSPLHF. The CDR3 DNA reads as TGTGCCAGCAGAGGACAGGGCGCAAGCCCCTATAATTCACCCCTCCACTTT.

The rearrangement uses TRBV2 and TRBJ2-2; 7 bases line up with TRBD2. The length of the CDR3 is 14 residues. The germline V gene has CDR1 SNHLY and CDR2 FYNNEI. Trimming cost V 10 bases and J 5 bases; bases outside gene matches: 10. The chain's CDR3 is CAKERGSGTGELFF. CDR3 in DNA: TGTGCCAAGGAGCGGGGTTCGGGGACCGGGGAGCTGTTTTTT. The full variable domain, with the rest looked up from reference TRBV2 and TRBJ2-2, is EPEVTQTPSHQVTQMGQEVILRCVPISNHLYFYWYRQILGQKVEFLVSFYNNEISEKSEIFDDQFSVERPDGSNFTLKIRSTKLEDSAMYFCAKERGSGTGELFFGEGSRLTVL.

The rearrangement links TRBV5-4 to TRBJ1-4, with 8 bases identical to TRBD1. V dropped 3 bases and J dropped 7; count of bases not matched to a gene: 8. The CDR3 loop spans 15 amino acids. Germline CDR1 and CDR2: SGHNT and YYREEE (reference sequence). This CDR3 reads CASSSRTGNTEKLFF. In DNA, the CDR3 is TGTGCCAGCAGCTCCAGGACAGGGAATACTGAAAAACTGTTTTTT.

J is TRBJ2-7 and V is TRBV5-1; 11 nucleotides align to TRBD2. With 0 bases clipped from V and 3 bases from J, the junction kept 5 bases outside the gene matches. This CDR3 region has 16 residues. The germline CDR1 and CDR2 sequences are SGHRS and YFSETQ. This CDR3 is CASSLGLAGPFYEQYF. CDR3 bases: TGCGCCAGCAGCTTGGGACTAGCGGGACCTTTCTACGAGCAGTACTTC.

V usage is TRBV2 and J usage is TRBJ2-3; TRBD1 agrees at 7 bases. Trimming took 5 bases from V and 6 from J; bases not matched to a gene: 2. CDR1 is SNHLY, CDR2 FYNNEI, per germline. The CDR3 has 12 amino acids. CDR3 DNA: TGTGCCAGCAGTACAGGGGCCGATACGCAGTATTTT. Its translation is CASSTGADTQYF. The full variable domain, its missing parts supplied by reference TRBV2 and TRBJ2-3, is EPEVTQTPSHQVTQMGQEVILRCVPISNHLYFYWYRQILGQKVEFLVSFYNNEISEKSEIFDDQFSVERPDGSNFTLKIRSTKLEDSAMYFCASSTGADTQYFGPGTRLTVL.

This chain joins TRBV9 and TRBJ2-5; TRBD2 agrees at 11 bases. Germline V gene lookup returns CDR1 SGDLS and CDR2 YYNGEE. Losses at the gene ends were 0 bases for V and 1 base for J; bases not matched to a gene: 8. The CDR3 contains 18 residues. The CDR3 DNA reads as TGTGCCAGCAGCGTAGGGAGCGTTGGGACTAGCGGCCAAGAGACCCAGTACTTC. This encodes CASSVGSVGTSGQETQYF.

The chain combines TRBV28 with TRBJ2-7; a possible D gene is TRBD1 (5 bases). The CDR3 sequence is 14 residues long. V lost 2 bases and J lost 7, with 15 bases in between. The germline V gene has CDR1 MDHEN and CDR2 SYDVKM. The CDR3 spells CASSLVSRVGEQYF. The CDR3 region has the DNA TGTGCCAGCAGTTTAGTGTCCAGGGTGGGGGAGCAGTACTTC.

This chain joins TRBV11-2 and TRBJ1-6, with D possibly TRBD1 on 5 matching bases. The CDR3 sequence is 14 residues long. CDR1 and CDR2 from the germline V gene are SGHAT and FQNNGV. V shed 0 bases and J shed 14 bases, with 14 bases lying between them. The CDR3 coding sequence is TGTGCCAGCAGCTTAGATGAGAGCCTCAGGGCCCTCCACTTT. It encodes CASSLDESLRALHF.

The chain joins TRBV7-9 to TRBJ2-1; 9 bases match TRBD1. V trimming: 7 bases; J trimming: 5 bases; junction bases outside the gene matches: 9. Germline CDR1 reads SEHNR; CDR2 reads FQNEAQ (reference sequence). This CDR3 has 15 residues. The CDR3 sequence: CASTTGTGYDNEQFF. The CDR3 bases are TGTGCCAGCACCACCGGGACAGGGTACGACAATGAGCAGTTCTTC.

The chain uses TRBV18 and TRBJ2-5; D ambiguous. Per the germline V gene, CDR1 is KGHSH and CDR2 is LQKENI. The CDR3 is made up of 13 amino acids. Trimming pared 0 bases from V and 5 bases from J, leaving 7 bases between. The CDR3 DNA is TGTGCCAGCTCACCACCGGCGAGGGAGACCCAGTACTTC. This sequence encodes CASSPPARETQYF.

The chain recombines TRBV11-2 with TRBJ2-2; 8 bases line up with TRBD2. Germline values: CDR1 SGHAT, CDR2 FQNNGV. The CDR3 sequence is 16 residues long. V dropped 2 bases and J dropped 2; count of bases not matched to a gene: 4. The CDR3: CASSLHSGSNTGELFF. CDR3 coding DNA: TGTGCCAGCAGCTTACACAGCGGGAGTAACACCGGGGAGCTGTTTTTT.

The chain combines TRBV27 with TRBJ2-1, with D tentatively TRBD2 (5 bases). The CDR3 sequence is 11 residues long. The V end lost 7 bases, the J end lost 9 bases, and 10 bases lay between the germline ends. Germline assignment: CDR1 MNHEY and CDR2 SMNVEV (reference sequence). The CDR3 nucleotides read TGTGCCAGCAAAAATCGGGGTGAGCAGTTCTTC. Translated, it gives CASKNRGEQFF.

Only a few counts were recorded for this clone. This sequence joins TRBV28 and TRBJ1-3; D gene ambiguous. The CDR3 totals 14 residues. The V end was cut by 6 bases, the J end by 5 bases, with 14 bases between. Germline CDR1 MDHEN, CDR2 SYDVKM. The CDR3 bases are TGTGCCAGCAGGTCCTTAAATAGTCGAAACACCATATATTTT. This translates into CASRSLNSRNTIYF. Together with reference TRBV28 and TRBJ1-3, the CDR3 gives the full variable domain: DVKVTQSSRYLVKRTGEKVFLECVQDMDHENMFWYRQDPGLGLRLIYFSYDVKMKEKGDIPEGYSVSREKKERFSLILESASTNQTSMYLCASRSLNSRNTIYFGEGSWLTVV.

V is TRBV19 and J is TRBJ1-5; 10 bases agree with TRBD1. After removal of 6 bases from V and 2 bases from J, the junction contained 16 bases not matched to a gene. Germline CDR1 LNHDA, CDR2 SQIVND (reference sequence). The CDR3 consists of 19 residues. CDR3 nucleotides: TGTGCCAGTAGAGGAATGGGGACAGGGGAATTCGGTGGCAATCAGCCCCAGCATTTT. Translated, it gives CASRGMGTGEFGGNQPQHF.

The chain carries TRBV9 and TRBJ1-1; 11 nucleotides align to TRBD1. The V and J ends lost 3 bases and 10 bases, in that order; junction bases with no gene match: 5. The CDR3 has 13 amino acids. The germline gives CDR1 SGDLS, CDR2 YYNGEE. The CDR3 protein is CASSERTGGVAFF. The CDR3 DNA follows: TGTGCCAGCAGCGAAAGGACAGGGGGCGTAGCTTTCTTT.

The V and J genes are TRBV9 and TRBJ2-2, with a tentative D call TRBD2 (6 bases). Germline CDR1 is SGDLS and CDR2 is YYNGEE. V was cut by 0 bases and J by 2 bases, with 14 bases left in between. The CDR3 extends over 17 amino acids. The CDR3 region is CASSVVGASVNTGELFF. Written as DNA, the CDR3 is TGTGCCAGCAGCGTAGTTGGGGCTAGCGTAAACACCGGGGAGCTGTTTTTT.

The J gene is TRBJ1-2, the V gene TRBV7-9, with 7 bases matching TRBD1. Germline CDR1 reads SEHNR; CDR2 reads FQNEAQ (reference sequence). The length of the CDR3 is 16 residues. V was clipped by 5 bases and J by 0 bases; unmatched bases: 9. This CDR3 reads CASSPDRDRPNYGYTF. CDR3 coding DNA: TGTGCCAGCAGCCCCGACCGGGACAGACCTAACTATGGCTACACCTTC. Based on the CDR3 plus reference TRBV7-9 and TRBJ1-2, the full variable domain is DTGVSQNPRHKITKRGQNVTFRCDPISEHNRLYWYRQTLGQGPEFLTYFQNEAQLEKSRLLSDRFSAERPKGSFSTLEIQRTEQGDSAMYLCASSPDRDRPNYGYTFGSGTRLTVV.

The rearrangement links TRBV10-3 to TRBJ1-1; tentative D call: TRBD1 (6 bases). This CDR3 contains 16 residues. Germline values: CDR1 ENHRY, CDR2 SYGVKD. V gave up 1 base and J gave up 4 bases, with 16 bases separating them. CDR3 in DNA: TGTGCCATCAGTGAGTTTTCGAGGAGAGGGGGCACTGAAGCTTTCTTT. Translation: CAISEFSRRGGTEAFF.

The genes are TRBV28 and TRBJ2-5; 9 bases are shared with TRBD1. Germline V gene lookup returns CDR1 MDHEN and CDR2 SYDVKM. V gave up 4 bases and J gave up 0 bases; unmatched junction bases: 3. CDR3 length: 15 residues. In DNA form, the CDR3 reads TGTGCCAGCAGTTCTGGACAGGGGTACCAAGAGACCCAGTACTTC. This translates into CASSSGQGYQETQYF.

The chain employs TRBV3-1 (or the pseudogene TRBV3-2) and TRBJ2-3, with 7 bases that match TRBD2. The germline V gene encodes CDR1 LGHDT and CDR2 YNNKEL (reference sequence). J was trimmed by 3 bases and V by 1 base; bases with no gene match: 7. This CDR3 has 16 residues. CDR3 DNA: TGTGCCAGCAGCCAAGGGCTAGGCGGGAGTACAGATACGCAGTATTTT. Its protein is CASSQGLGGSTDTQYF.

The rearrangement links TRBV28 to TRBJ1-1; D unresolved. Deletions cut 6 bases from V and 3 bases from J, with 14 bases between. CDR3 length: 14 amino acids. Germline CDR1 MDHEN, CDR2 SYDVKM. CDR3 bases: TGTGCCAGCAGCCCACAGCGGAGGCACACTGAAGCTTTCTTT. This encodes CASSPQRRHTEAFF.